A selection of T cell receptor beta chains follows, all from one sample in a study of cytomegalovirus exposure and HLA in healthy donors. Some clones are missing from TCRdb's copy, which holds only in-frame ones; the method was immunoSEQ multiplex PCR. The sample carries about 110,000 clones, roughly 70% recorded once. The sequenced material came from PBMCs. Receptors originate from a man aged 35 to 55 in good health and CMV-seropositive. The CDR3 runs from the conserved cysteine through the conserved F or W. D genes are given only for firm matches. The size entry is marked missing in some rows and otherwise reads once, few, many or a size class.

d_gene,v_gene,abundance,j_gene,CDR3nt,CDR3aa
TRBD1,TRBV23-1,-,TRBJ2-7,TGCGCCAGCAGTCAATCAAAGGGACAGGGATTAGTCTACGAGCAGTACTTC,CASSQSKGQGLVYEQYF
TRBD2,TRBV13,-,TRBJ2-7,TGTGCCAGCAGCTTTCGGGGGGCCTACGAGCAGTACTTC,CASSFRGAYEQYF
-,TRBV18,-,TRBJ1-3,TGTGCCAGCTCACAGGGGCATGGAAACACCATATATTTT,CASSQGHGNTIYF
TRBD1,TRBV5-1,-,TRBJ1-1,TGCGCCAGCAGCAAAGGGACAGGGAACACTGAAGCTTTCTTT,CASSKGTGNTEAFF
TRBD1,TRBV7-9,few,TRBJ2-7,TGTGCCAGCAGCCGGCCGGGACAGGGTATCCACGAGCAGTACTTC,CASSRPGQGIHEQYF
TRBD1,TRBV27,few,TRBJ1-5,TGTGCCAGCAGTCCGGGACAGGGCGATCCTCCACAGCCCCAGCATTTT,CASSPGQGDPPQPQHF
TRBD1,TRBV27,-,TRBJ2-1,TGTGCCAGCAGTTGGGGACAGGCGAATACCAATGAGCAGTTCTTC,CASSWGQANTNEQFF
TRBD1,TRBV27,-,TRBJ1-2,TGTGCCAGCAGTTCCGGGACAGGCGATTATGACTACACCTTC,CASSSGTGDYDYTF
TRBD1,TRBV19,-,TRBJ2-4,TGTGCCAGTAGGGGGACAGCCCTAGTCAAAAACATTCAGTACTTC,CASRGTALVKNIQYF
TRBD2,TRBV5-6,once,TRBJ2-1,TGTGCCAGCAGCCCCCCGACTAGCGTATCCTACAATGAGCAGTTCTTC,CASSPPTSVSYNEQFF
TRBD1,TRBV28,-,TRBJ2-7,TGTGCCAGCAGTCCCCGACAGGGATCCTACGAGCAGTACTTC,CASSPRQGSYEQYF
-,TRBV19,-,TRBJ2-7,TGTGCCAGTAGTAGGGACGACAGGCCCGTGTACGAGCAGTACTTC,CASSRDDRPVYEQYF
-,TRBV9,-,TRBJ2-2,TGTGCCAGCAGCCCCCGGGAGTTCGCGAACACCGGGGAGCTGTTTTTT,CASSPREFANTGELFF
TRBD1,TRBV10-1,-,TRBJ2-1,TGCGCCAGCAGGGGGACAGTATACAATGAGCAGTTCTTC,CASRGTVYNEQFF
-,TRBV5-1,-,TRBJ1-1,TGCGCCAGCAGCTTGGACAGTTACACTGAAGCTTTCTTT,CASSLDSYTEAFF
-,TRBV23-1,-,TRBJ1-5,TGCGCCAGCAGTCAAGGAGAATGTCCGATAAATCAGCCCCAGCATTTT,CASSQGECPINQPQHF
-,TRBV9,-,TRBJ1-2,TGTGCCAGCAGCGTAGGCTCAGGCAGCCCCGACGGCTACACCTTC,CASSVGSGSPDGYTF
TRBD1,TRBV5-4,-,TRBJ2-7,TGTGCCAGCAGTCTCCCAGGGGGATCGTCCTACGAGCAGTACTTC,CASSLPGGSSYEQYF
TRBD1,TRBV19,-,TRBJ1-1,TGTGCCAGTAACCCATTGGGGACAGGGATGAACACTGAAGCTTTCTTT,CASNPLGTGMNTEAFF
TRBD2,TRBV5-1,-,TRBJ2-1,TGCGCCAGCAGCTTGGCGGCTAGCGGGACCCATGAGCAGTTCTTC,CASSLAASGTHEQFF
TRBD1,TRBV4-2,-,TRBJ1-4,TGTGCCAGCAGCCAAGAAGCCGGGACAGCAACTAATGAAAAACTGTTTTTT,CASSQEAGTATNEKLFF
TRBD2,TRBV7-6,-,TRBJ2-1,TGTGCCAGCAGCCCCTCCGCGGGGGAGCGGGGTGAGCAGTTCTTC,CASSPSAGERGEQFF
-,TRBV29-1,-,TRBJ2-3,TGCAGCGCTGCGTCGACTACAACAGATACGCAGTATTTT,CSAASTTTDTQYF
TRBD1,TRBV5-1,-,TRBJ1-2,TGCGCCAGCAGCGTTGGGACAGGGGGCGAAAACTATGGCTACACCTTC,CASSVGTGGENYGYTF
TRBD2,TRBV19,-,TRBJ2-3,TGTGCCAGTAGTATTAGTGCTAGCGGGATCACAGATACGCAGTATTTT,CASSISASGITDTQYF
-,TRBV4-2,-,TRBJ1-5,TGTGCCAGCAGCCAAGAGGGCAGGAATCAGCCCCAGCATTTT,CASSQEGRNQPQHF
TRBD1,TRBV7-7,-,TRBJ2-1,TGTGCCAGCAGCTTAAGGACAGGGTACGACAATGAGCAGTTCTTC,CASSLRTGYDNEQFF
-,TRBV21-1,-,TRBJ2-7,TGTGCCAGCAGCCTGCCAGCGGCGACATACGAGCAGTACTTC,CASSLPAATYEQYF
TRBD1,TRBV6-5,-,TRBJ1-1,TGTGCCAGCAGTTCGGACAGGCGTCGGGCTGAAGCTTTCTTT,CASSSDRRRAEAFF
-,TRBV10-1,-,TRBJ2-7,TGCGCCAGCAGTGAGTCGGGACTGCCCCACGAGCAGTACTTC,CASSESGLPHEQYF
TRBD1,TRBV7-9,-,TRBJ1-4,TGTGCCAGCGGACAGGGGGGTAATAATGAAAAACTGTTTTTT,CASGQGGNNEKLFF
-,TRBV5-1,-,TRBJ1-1,TGCGCCAGCAGCGACAAGGGAAGGGGGACTGAAGCTTTCTTT,CASSDKGRGTEAFF
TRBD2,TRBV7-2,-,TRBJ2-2,TGTGCCAGCAGAAAATCCCTTGGGGAAGCGGGAGGTACCGGGGAGCTGTTTTTT,CASRKSLGEAGGTGELFF
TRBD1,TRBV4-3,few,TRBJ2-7,TGCGCCAGCAGCGACGGGACAGGTTACGAGCAGTACTTC,CASSDGTGYEQYF
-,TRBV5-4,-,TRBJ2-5,TGTGCCAGCAGCTTGGAACAGGCTAAGGAGCAGTACTTC,CASSLEQAKEQYF
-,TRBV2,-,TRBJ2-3,TGTGCCAGCAGTGACGGAGTCACAGATACGCAGTATTTT,CASSDGVTDTQYF
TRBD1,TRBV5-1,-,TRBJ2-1,TGCGCCAGCAGCGCTGCAGGGACAGACTACAATGAGCAGTTCTTC,CASSAAGTDYNEQFF
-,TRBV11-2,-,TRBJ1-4,TGTGCCAGCAGCTCATTAGGGGGAAACCTTGAAAAACTGTTTTTT,CASSSLGGNLEKLFF
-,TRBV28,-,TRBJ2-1,TGTGCCATGGGAGTAGGGTGGAATGAGCAGTTCTTC,CAMGVGWNEQFF
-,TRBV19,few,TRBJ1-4,TGTGCCACCTCCTCGGCGGGTGAAAAACTGTTTTTT,CATSSAGEKLFF
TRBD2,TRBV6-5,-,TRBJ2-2,TGTGCCAGCAGACTAGCGGGAAGCACCGGGGAGCTGTTTTTT,CASRLAGSTGELFF
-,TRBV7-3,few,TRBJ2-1,TGTGCCAGCAGCTTAAATACGGGAGTGGTCAATGAGCAGTTCTTC,CASSLNTGVVNEQFF
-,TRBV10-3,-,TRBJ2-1,TGTGCCGCCAGTAACGGGGGTGAGCAGTTCTTC,CAASNGGEQFF
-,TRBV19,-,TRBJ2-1,TGTGCCAGTAGTATTAGTTCTCACTCCTACAATGAGCAGTTCTTC,CASSISSHSYNEQFF
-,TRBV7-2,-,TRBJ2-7,TGTGCCAGCAGCTTGGGGCAGGGAACCTACGAGCAGTACTTC,CASSLGQGTYEQYF
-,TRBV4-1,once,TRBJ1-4,TGCGCCAGCAGCCCCACACTGTGGGCCGTGGAAAAACTGTTTTTT,CASSPTLWAVEKLFF
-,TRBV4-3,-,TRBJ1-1,TGCGCCAGCAGCCGAGGAGGGTGGGGCAGGGAAACTTTCTTT,CASSRGGWGRETFF
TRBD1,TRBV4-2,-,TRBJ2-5,TGTGCCAGCAGCCAAGTGAAGGGACAGCAAGAGACCCAGTACTTC,CASSQVKGQQETQYF